This is a list of T cell receptor beta chains from one sample in a study of blood T cell repertoires in COVID-19. Clones were sequenced by immunoSEQ multiplex PCR, and TCRdb holds only the in-frame ones, with some missing. Of some 48,000 clones detected, 86% appear once; the ten largest clones hold approximately 14%. The sequencing sample was made of peripheral blood. The source is a human donor in a cohort sampled during active COVID-19. Each CDR3 is given without its conserved first and last residue. A D gene is named only where the DNA matches it firmly.

v_call	d_call	j_call	cdr3_aa
TRBV2	TRBD1	TRBJ1-5	ASAGGNGNQPQH
TRBV9	.	TRBJ1-2	ASSSLAGIGYT
TRBV9	TRBD1	TRBJ1-1	ASSVGGTGLNTEAF
TRBV10-3	TRBD1	TRBJ2-3	AISTVGQGASTDTQY
TRBV19	.	TRBJ2-4	ASSIWAGRAKNIQY
TRBV19	.	TRBJ1-6	ASTQRESSPLH
TRBV27	.	TRBJ1-3	ASSSSLGAGNTIY
TRBV19	TRBD2	TRBJ2-2	ATRRGGLNTGELF
TRBV6-1	.	TRBJ2-3	ASSEPSFTDTQY
TRBV7-2	TRBD1	TRBJ1-2	ASTPGQFYGYT
TRBV20-1	TRBD1	TRBJ2-7	SAKTGAEQY
TRBV19	.	TRBJ2-1	ASSIMGSRGNEQF
TRBV5-8	.	TRBJ1-5	ASTDRFQPQH
TRBV7-6	.	TRBJ1-5	ASSLVAGYSNQPQH
TRBV9	TRBD1	TRBJ2-6	ASSRPAGGSGANVLT
TRBV10-1	.	TRBJ2-7	ASSGTGGTYEQY
TRBV4-3	.	TRBJ1-1	ASSQAQGNTEAF
TRBV29-1	.	TRBJ1-1	SVEKGDTEAF
TRBV19	.	TRBJ1-1	ASSQTVNTEAF
TRBV30	TRBD1	TRBJ1-2	AWSLTGGGYT
TRBV6-5	TRBD1	TRBJ2-1	ASSYKGQANNEQF
TRBV7-3	.	TRBJ1-1	ASSPQGRNTEAF
TRBV5-1	.	TRBJ2-2	ASSASGRFTGELF
TRBV5-5	.	TRBJ2-5	ASSLAWQAKETQY
TRBV4-1	TRBD2	TRBJ2-7	ASSQHPKREGFFGEQY
TRBV6-4	TRBD1	TRBJ1-3	ASRDLTGWVESSGNTIY
TRBV5-1	TRBD1	TRBJ2-7	ASSMMTGTGRYEQY
TRBV14	TRBD2	TRBJ2-5	ASSPKRGGGETQY
TRBV7-9	.	TRBJ1-1	ASSLTVLNTEAF
TRBV5-1	.	TRBJ1-4	ASSSTGTTNEKLF
TRBV5-6	.	TRBJ2-5	ASSFRETQY
TRBV5-1	.	TRBJ2-3	ASSTFPEGTDTQY
TRBV19	TRBD1	TRBJ2-7	ASSNPGQGSYEQY
TRBV6-6	.	TRBJ1-4	ASSQDSFRGEKLF
TRBV7-2	.	TRBJ2-2	ASSYRPGDNTGELF
TRBV7-3	TRBD1	TRBJ1-1	ASSLRAGGGANTEAF
TRBV9	TRBD2	TRBJ2-1	ASSAFSGDEQF
TRBV10-2	.	TRBJ2-7	ASSESIIRGFEQY
TRBV12-5	TRBD2	TRBJ2-3	ASGLLAGDVSDTQY
TRBV19	TRBD2	TRBJ2-7	ASSLAGGPYEQY
TRBV13	.	TRBJ2-7	ASSSGSRGYSYEQY
TRBV27	.	TRBJ2-7	ASSPGYEQY
TRBV18	TRBD2	TRBJ2-6	ASASILGTSGMSGANVLT
TRBV10-3	TRBD2	TRBJ2-7	AIRLAGVGEQY
TRBV11-2	TRBD1	TRBJ1-4	ASSLKRQGAYEKLF
TRBV19	.	TRBJ1-3	ASIDSSSGNTIY
TRBV15	.	TRBJ1-1	ATSTNTGNRAF
TRBV6-5	.	TRBJ2-7	ASSSPSLSYEQY